One sample yielded the 26 T cell receptor beta chains listed below, sequenced in a study of OX40 agonist ivuxolimab in advanced cancers. TCRdb keeps only in-frame clones here, not all; method: immunoSEQ multiplex PCR. The sample has some 75,000 clones, approximately 84% seen once. Sequenced material: CD4+ or CD8+ T cells sorted from blood, taken in a trial of the OX40 agonist ivuxolimab. The receptors stem from an adult with an advanced solid tumor such as melanoma, head and neck, liver or kidney cancer.

This clone has a single count. The V gene is TRBV18, the J gene TRBJ1-1, with D unclear. CDR3 length: 13 amino acids. Germline V gene lookup returns CDR1 KGHSH and CDR2 LQKENI. The V and J ends lost 3 bases and 2 bases respectively, with 7 bases between them. The CDR3 sequence: CASSPTLNTEAFF. The CDR3 coding sequence is TGTGCCAGCTCACCCACACTTAACACTGAAGCTTTCTTT.

The V and J genes are TRBV15 and TRBJ2-7; D is ambiguous. The ends were cut back, 1 base at V and 4 bases at J, with 14 bases in the middle. Looked up from germline, CDR1 is LNHNV and CDR2 is YYDKDF (reference sequence). The length of the CDR3 is 15 residues. CDR3 bases: TGTGCCACCAGCAGAGGTTTGGCAGTTGAATACGAGCAGTACTTC. Its protein is CATSRGLAVEYEQYF. Using reference TRBV15 and TRBJ2-7 for the parts outside the CDR3, the full variable domain is DAMVIQNPRYQVTQFGKPVTLSCSQTLNHNVMYWYQQKSSQAPKLLFHYYDKDFNNEADTPDNFQSRRPNTSFCFLDIRSPGLGDTAMYLCATSRGLAVEYEQYFGPGTRLTVT.

The chain has TRBV5-1 and TRBJ2-3, with D possibly matching TRBD2 (5 bases). CDR1 SGHRS and CDR2 YFSETQ come from the germline V gene. CDR3 length: 13 residues. Trimming removed 4 bases from V and 7 bases from J, with 13 bases in between. For the CDR3, the DNA is TGCGCCAGCAGCCTAACCCCGGGGAATACGCAGTATTTT. This sequence encodes CASSLTPGNTQYF.

CDR3 loop: CASSYGGESNQPQHF. In DNA form, the CDR3 reads TGTGCCAGCAGTTACGGGGGGGAAAGCAATCAGCCCCAGCATTTT. The V gene is TRBV6-6, the J gene TRBJ1-5; maybe TRBD1 (5 bases). The V gene lost 2 bases and the J gene lost 1 base, with 9 bases spanning the gap. Per germline, CDR1 MNHNY and CDR2 SVGAGI (reference sequence). The length of the CDR3 is 15 residues.

The chain joins TRBV18 to TRBJ1-1, with 8 bases fitting TRBD1. The V and J ends lost 6 bases and 4 bases, in that order; junction bases with no gene match: 7. The CDR3 is 14 residues long. CDR1 is KGHSH and CDR2 is LQKENI in the germline V gene. The CDR3 reads CASSPNRGGTEAFF. Here the CDR3 DNA reads TGTGCCAGCTCCCCCAACAGGGGGGGCACTGAAGCTTTCTTT.

The chain employs TRBV6-1 and TRBJ2-3; D ambiguous. This CDR3 region has 13 residues. Germline CDR1 and CDR2: MNHNS and SASEGT. V shed 5 bases and J shed 2 bases, with 8 bases lying between them. The CDR3 loop is CASSLSITDTQYF. DNA for the CDR3: TGTGCCAGCAGTCTTAGCATCACAGATACGCAGTATTTT.

The chain uses TRBV2 and TRBJ2-1, with D hard to call. Germline-derived CDR1 and CDR2 are SNHLY and FYNNEI. Trimming pared 1 base from V and 6 bases from J, leaving 7 bases between. This CDR3 region has 13 residues. CDR3 sequence (DNA): TGTGCCAGCAGTGAAGTTGTCAGCAATGAGCAGTTCTTC. This gives the protein CASSEVVSNEQFF.

About this clone: At one end the junction does not follow the germline gene, possibly because of a read error. The chain links TRBV6-5 to TRBJ2-7; no clear D. Germline V gene lookup returns CDR1 MNHEY and CDR2 SVGAGI. This CDR3 comprises 12 residues. The CDR3 bases are TGTGCCAGCAGCTACTACCTCTACGAGCAGTACTTC. Translation: CASSYYLYEQYF.

The chain combines TRBV27 with TRBJ1-2; D remains unclear. Germline V gene lookup returns CDR1 MNHEY and CDR2 SMNVEV (reference sequence). Trimming cost V 4 bases and J 5 bases, with 17 bases left between them. The length of the CDR3 is 15 residues. The CDR3 is CASSSRARGGYGYTF. The DNA for the CDR3 is TGTGCCAGCAGTTCTCGGGCCCGGGGAGGGTATGGCTACACCTTC.

V and J are TRBV5-6 and TRBJ1-3, with 10 nucleotides matching TRBD1. CDR3 size: 14 residues. V lost 4 bases and J lost 5; bases outside the gene matches: 3. Germline V gene lookup returns CDR1 SGHDT and CDR2 YYEEEE. The CDR3 sequence: CASSRTGGRNTIYF. The CDR3 DNA sequence: TGTGCCAGCAGCCGGACAGGGGGACGAAACACCATATATTTT.

J is TRBJ2-1 and V is TRBV29-1; 9 nucleotides line up with TRBD2. The CDR3 contains 14 residues. Unmatched junction bases numbered 9, after V lost 7 bases and J lost 5 bases. Germline CDR1 is SQVTM and CDR2 is ANQGSEA. In DNA form, the CDR3 reads TGCAGCGCGGCGGGAGGGCCTGGTCACAATGAGCAGTTCTTC. It yields the protein CSAAGGPGHNEQFF.

The V and J genes are TRBV5-5 and TRBJ2-7; 11 bases match TRBD1. This CDR3 contains 16 residues. Germline V gives CDR1 SGHKS, CDR2 YYEKEE (reference sequence). V was pared by 5 bases and J by 2 bases, with 9 bases of the junction left unmatched. This CDR3 reads CASSYRPGQGAYEQYF. The CDR3 bases are TGTGCCAGCAGTTACCGACCGGGACAGGGGGCCTACGAGCAGTACTTC.

The V and J genes are TRBV6-1 and TRBJ2-5; 11 positions match TRBD2. The CDR3 is 15 amino acids. CDR1 and CDR2 (germline): MNHNS, SASEGT. Trimming removed 6 bases from V and 1 base from J; junction bases left unmatched: 4. The DNA of the CDR3 is TGTGCCAGCAGAAAGACTAGCGGGGTCCAAGAGACCCAGTACTTC. It translates to CASRKTSGVQETQYF.

This sequence joins TRBV5-4 and TRBJ2-5, with D unresolved. V lost 0 bases and J lost 4, with 10 bases in between. The germline V gene has CDR1 SGHNT and CDR2 YYREEE (reference sequence). The CDR3 has 14 residues. The CDR3 DNA sequence: TGTGCCAGCAGCTTGGTCCAGGATCGAGAGACCCAGTACTTC. It is translated as CASSLVQDRETQYF.

This chain links TRBV18 with TRBJ2-1, with 7 bases fitting TRBD1. The CDR3 sequence is 13 residues long. V was pared by 4 bases and J by 8 bases, with 5 bases of the junction left unmatched. From germline, CDR1 is KGHSH and CDR2 LQKENI. The CDR3 DNA reads TGTGCCAGCTCACTTCGACAGGGCGATGAGCAGTTCTTC. Translated: CASSLRQGDEQFF.

The chain couples TRBV7-3 to TRBJ1-1; 9 nucleotides align to TRBD1. CDR3 length: 13 amino acids. V lost 4 bases to trimming and J lost 7 bases; unmatched junction nucleotides: 4. Germline V gives CDR1 SGHTA, CDR2 FQGTGA. CDR3 nucleotide sequence: TGTGCCAGCAGCTCCACAGGGGGCGTTGAAGCTTTCTTT. This translates into CASSSTGGVEAFF.

This chain joins TRBV5-1 and TRBJ2-3; possibly TRBD2 for D (5 bases). Germline CDR1 reads SGHRS; CDR2 reads YFSETQ. CDR3 length: 14 amino acids. Trimming cost V 1 base and J 0 bases, with 6 bases left between them. CDR3 coding DNA: TGCGCCAGCAGCTTGAGGACTAGCACAGATACGCAGTATTTT. As protein: CASSLRTSTDTQYF. Drawing the rest from reference TRBV5-1 and TRBJ2-3, the complete variable domain is KAGVTQTPRYLIKTRGQQVTLSCSPISGHRSVSWYQQTPGQGLQFLFEYFSETQRNKGNFPGRFSGRQFSNSRSEMNVSTLELGDSALYLCASSLRTSTDTQYFGPGTRLTVL.

The chain is built from TRBV2 and TRBJ2-7; the match to TRBD1 covers 7 bases. Trimming at V came to 5 bases and at J to 0 bases, leaving 7 bases not matched to a gene. Germline V gene lookup returns CDR1 SNHLY and CDR2 FYNNEI. This CDR3 is 15 amino acids long. CDR3 coding DNA: TGTGCCAGCAGTCTTGACAGGGTGAGCTCCTACGAGCAGTACTTC. Amino acid sequence: CASSLDRVSSYEQYF.

The rearrangement joins TRBV19 to TRBJ2-1, with 9 positions matching TRBD2. Germline V gives CDR1 LNHDA, CDR2 SQIVND (reference sequence). This CDR3 spans 14 amino acids. Trimming at V came to 4 bases and at J to 5 bases, leaving 3 bases not matched to a gene. In DNA, the CDR3 is TGTGCCAGTAGTACCGGGACTAGCAACAATGAGCAGTTCTTC. As protein: CASSTGTSNNEQFF.

The J gene is TRBJ1-1, the V gene TRBV21-1; the D call of TRBD1 is as the table states it, not checked on the DNA. TRBV21-1 is a known pseudogene. The CDR3 runs to 15 residues. The CDR3 spells CASSTGQGMNTEAFF. The CDR3, as DNA: TGTGCCAGCAGCACGGGACAGGGAATGAACACTGAAGCTTTCTTT.

The V and J genes are TRBV7-2 and TRBJ2-7; D may match TRBD1 or TRBD2 (6 bases each). CDR3 size: 16 residues. Trimming pared 2 bases from V and 5 bases from J, leaving 19 bases between. Germline values: CDR1 SGHTA, CDR2 FQGNSA. CDR3 region: CASSLRGSGGGDEQYF. The CDR3 bases are TGTGCCAGCAGCTTAAGGGGGTCTGGAGGGGGAGACGAGCAGTACTTC.

The rearrangement links TRBV15 to TRBJ2-3; 7 bases fit TRBD2. Trimming at V came to 0 bases and at J to 2 bases, leaving 11 bases not matched to a gene. The CDR3 is 18 residues long. The germline gives CDR1 LNHNV, CDR2 YYDKDF (reference sequence). The CDR3 loop reads CATSRDSPRLAPTDTQYF. Here the CDR3 DNA reads TGTGCCACCAGCAGAGATTCGCCCCGACTAGCCCCCACAGATACGCAGTATTTT.

The gene calls are TRBV21-1 and TRBJ2-2; the D call TRBD1 from the table was never checked on the DNA. TRBV21-1 is a pseudogene. This CDR3 contains 19 residues. The CDR3 DNA is TGTGCCAGCAGCAAAGCGCAGGGGGGTAGGGGCATGAACACCGGGGAGCTGTTTTTT. Its protein product is CASSKAQGGRGMNTGELFF.

The J gene is TRBJ1-6, the V gene TRBV5-6; D is possibly TRBD1 (5 bases). Germline V gene sequence: CDR1 SGHDT, CDR2 YYEEEE. This CDR3 is 16 amino acids long. V gave up 0 bases and J gave up 9 bases, with 16 bases separating them. CDR3 sequence: CASSLGGERRASPLHF. The CDR3 coding sequence is TGTGCCAGCAGCTTGGGAGGGGAGCGCAGGGCTTCACCCCTCCACTTT.

This clone was seen a single time. The CDR3 sequence: CASSLAGTNEKLFF. The CDR3 coding sequence is TGTGCCAGCAGCTTAGCGGGAACTAATGAAAAACTGTTTTTT. The chain is built from TRBV7-6 and TRBJ1-4; D is uncertain. Germline V CDR1 and CDR2: SGHVS, FNYEAQ. Trimming left V 0 bases short and J 1 base short, with 3 bases between. The CDR3 contains 14 residues.

The chain combines TRBV19 with TRBJ1-1; TRBD1 matches 7 bases. The CDR3 has 15 amino acids. CDR1 and CDR2 from the germline V gene are LNHDA and SQIVND (reference sequence). Trimming took 3 bases from V and 7 from J; bases not matched to a gene: 11. For the CDR3, the DNA is TGTGCCAGTAGTATTGGGGCGACAGGGAGTAATGAAGCTTTCTTT. Its translation: CASSIGATGSNEAFF.